The sequence of this TCR beta chain was determined in a study of cytomegalovirus exposure and HLA in healthy donors. It was with 60 Vbeta and 13 Jbeta primers that the PCR ran. The data were produced by immunoSEQ multiplex PCR, yet TCRdb's version contains in-frame clones alone and is incomplete. The repertoire holds 120,000 or so clones, around four fifths seen once, with 20% in the top ten. V lost 5 bases to trimming and J lost 4 bases; unmatched junction nucleotides: 5. Germline-derived CDR1 and CDR2 are SGHRS and YFSETQ. The CDR3 consists of 13 residues. The TCR originated in a man between 18 and 35 years old in good health and CMV-seropositive. Sample: PBMCs. This chain connects TRBV5-1 to TRBJ2-7; 8 bases are shared with TRBD1. This CDR3 is CASSWGDRYEQYF. DNA for the CDR3: TGCGCCAGCAGTTGGGGGGACAGGTACGAGCAGTACTTC.